This T cell receptor (beta chain) came from a study of spatial heterogeneity in lung cancer. On the study more broadly: Across the raw uncorrected reads, a unique TCR and UMI combination was observed, on average, more than ten times. Overall study findings and caveats: Ubiquitous and regional expanded TCR counts mirrored ubiquitous and regional nonsynonymous mutation counts, respectively. The number of expanded tumor alpha and beta chains correlated with mutation number.

Specified time point: sample taken at primary tumor resection. Unsorted whole RNA of tumor, nontumor lung or frozen PBMC was sequenced. This clonotype appeared a few times. Its specificity is unknown. Germline CDR1 MNHEY, CDR2 SVGEGT. Trimming cost V 10 bases and J 2 bases; bases outside gene matches: 12. The CDR3 contains 16 residues. Each TCR cDNA molecule carried a unique molecular identifier. MiXCR, applied by TCRdb to the 5' RACE reads, yields one record per CDR3 protein. This sample has over 3,000 distinct CDR3 sequences; 9% to 12% occur once, and the top ten carry about 17%. The chain is built from TRBV6-2 or TRBV6-3 and TRBJ2-3; 10 bases are a match to TRBD2. This TCR came from a female donor with early-stage non-small cell lung cancer. The sequencing used lung tumor tissue, collected at surgery. Here the CDR3 DNA reads TGTGCCACCGAAGCCGGGACTAGCGCCTACACAGATACGCAGTATTTT. This sequence encodes CATEAGTSAYTDTQYF.